Listed below are T cell receptor beta chains from one sample, sequenced in a study of shared T cell receptors in the human thymus. Generated by immunoSEQ multiplex PCR, the TCRdb table keeps only in-frame clones and is missing some. In the table there are hundreds of thousands of clones, 88% of which are singletons. Separately, the same data were catalogued under a study of human thymus T cells.

The sequencing input was thymocytes. The receptors were gathered from a boy younger than two with a congenital heart defect. The CDR3 runs from the conserved cysteine through the conserved F or W. D genes are given only for firm matches. Not every row has a clone size; where given, it reads once, few, many or a size class.

clone_size	cdr3_length	v_call	j_call	d_call	cdr3_nt	cdr3_aa
NA	14	TRBV27	TRBJ1-5	NA	TGTGCCAGCAAAAAGCCGGGTGGCAATCAGCCCCAGCATTTT	CASKKPGGNQPQHF
NA	17	TRBV15	TRBJ1-5	NA	TGTGCCACCAGCAGAGCCAGGGTGGAGGGCCGCAATCAGCCCCAGCATTTT	CATSRARVEGRNQPQHF
NA	18	TRBV5-1	TRBJ2-7	TRBD1	TGCGCCAGCAGCACGGGACAGTCGTTACCCATGAAACCTTACGAGCAGTACTTC	CASSTGQSLPMKPYEQYF
NA	13	TRBV7-2	TRBJ2-7	NA	TGTGCCAGCAGCCCCAACAGGTGGCGCGAGCAGTACTTC	CASSPNRWREQYF
NA	15	TRBV10-1	TRBJ2-2	TRBD2	TGCGCCAGCAGTGAATCAAGCGGGAGGGCCGGGGAGCTGTTTTTT	CASSESSGRAGELFF
NA	16	TRBV25-1	TRBJ1-4	TRBD1	TGTGCCAGCAGTGAAACGGGTGAGGCAGGGGGTGAAAAACTGTTTTTT	CASSETGEAGGEKLFF
NA	19	TRBV10-1	TRBJ1-1	TRBD1	TGCGCCAGCAGTGAGTCGAATCCCAGGGGGCGGCTCATGAACACTGAAGCTTTCTTT	CASSESNPRGRLMNTEAFF
NA	12	TRBV4-2	TRBJ1-2	TRBD1	TGTGCCAGCAGCGACGGACAGGGCCTCCGCACCTTC	CASSDGQGLRTF
NA	14	TRBV4-3	TRBJ1-2	NA	TGCGCCAGCAGCCAAGGGGGGAGGAACTATGGCTACACCTTC	CASSQGGRNYGYTF
NA	15	TRBV30	TRBJ2-7	TRBD1	TGTGCCTGGAGTCCATCGGACAGGGTTTTCGACGAGCAGTACTTC	CAWSPSDRVFDEQYF
NA	19	TRBV4-3	TRBJ2-7	TRBD2	TGCGCCAGCAGCCAAGAGCCGGGGGGAAGACTAGCGGGAGTGGGAGAGCAGTACTTC	CASSQEPGGRLAGVGEQYF
NA	15	TRBV23-1	TRBJ1-2	NA	TGCGCCAGCAGTCAATCGGAAGGGGGGGCAGAGGGCTACACCTTC	CASSQSEGGAEGYTF
NA	15	TRBV6-5	TRBJ2-2	NA	TGTGCCAGCAGTTACGACTCCCGATGGACCGGGGAGCTGTTTTTT	CASSYDSRWTGELFF
NA	17	TRBV14	TRBJ2-1	TRBD2	TGTGCCAGCAGCCAAGATGGAGGACTAGCGGCCCGAGGTGAGCAGTTCTTC	CASSQDGGLAARGEQFF
few	19	TRBV2	TRBJ2-1	TRBD2	TGTGCCAGCCCGGACCCTAAGATTACTAGCGGTCCCGCCCCCGATGAGCAGTTCTTC	CASPDPKITSGPAPDEQFF
NA	14	TRBV4-2	TRBJ2-7	NA	TGTGCCAGCAGCCAAGAAGCCCACCCCGGGGAGCAGTACTTC	CASSQEAHPGEQYF
NA	17	TRBV28	TRBJ2-1	TRBD2	TGTGCCAGCAGTCCATTTCCCCTAGCGGAGGACTACAATGAGCAGTTCTTC	CASSPFPLAEDYNEQFF
NA	15	TRBV5-6	TRBJ1-5	NA	TGTGCCAGCAGCTATGGCAGGGAGGGAGGTCAGCCCCAGCATTTT	CASSYGREGGQPQHF